Listed below are T cell receptor beta chains from one sample, sequenced in a study of blood T cell repertoires in COVID-19. The repertoire was sequenced with immunoSEQ multiplex PCR; TCRdb's copy has only in-frame clones and lacks some. The table lists about 140,000 clones, around nine tenths of them singletons, with approximately 4.2% in the top ten. Input material: peripheral blood. Every receptor here comes from a woman in her forties with acute or convalescent COVID-19. CDR3s include the opening cysteine and the closing phenylalanine or tryptophan. The D gene is left open where the match is weak. For some rows the clone size is stated as once, few or many, or as a class when expanded; others skip it.

v_call	d_call	clone_size	j_call	cdr3_aa	cdr3_nt
TRBV4-3	TRBD1	.	TRBJ1-2	CASSPPGQGKGGYTF	TGCGCCAGCAGCCCCCCGGGACAGGGAAAAGGTGGCTACACCTTC
TRBV7-2	TRBD2	.	TRBJ2-2	CASSLLGLAGTGELFF	TGTGCCAGCAGCTTACTGGGACTAGCGGGGACCGGGGAGCTGTTTTTT
TRBV27	TRBD1	once	TRBJ2-1	CASSLVGQGRDEQFF	TGTGCCAGCAGTTTAGTGGGACAGGGGAGGGATGAGCAGTTCTTC
TRBV5-8	.	.	TRBJ2-3	CASSPALADTQYF	TGTGCCAGCAGTCCTGCCCTAGCGGATACGCAGTATTTT
TRBV19	.	few	TRBJ2-7	CASSSVAVASYEQYF	TGTGCCAGTAGCTCTGTTGCGGTCGCCTCCTACGAGCAGTACTTC
TRBV29-1	.	.	TRBJ1-1	CSVEDRTVNTEAFF	TGCAGCGTTGAAGATCGAACGGTGAACACTGAAGCTTTCTTT
TRBV28	.	.	TRBJ2-1	CASSLLDITPSYNEQFF	TGTGCCAGCAGTCTGCTGGACATCACTCCTTCCTACAATGAGCAGTTCTTC
TRBV27	TRBD2	.	TRBJ2-5	CASSPGASGSPETQYF	TGTGCCAGCAGCCCCGGCGCTAGCGGGAGCCCAGAGACCCAGTACTTC
TRBV7-2	.	.	TRBJ1-6	CASSLAVGSHSPLHF	TGTGCCAGCAGCTTAGCAGTCGGTTCCCATTCACCCCTCCACTTT
TRBV7-9	TRBD1	.	TRBJ1-1	CASRGQGAEAFF	TGTGCCAGCAGAGGACAGGGCGCTGAAGCTTTCTTT
TRBV2	.	.	TRBJ1-3	CASSTGFSGNTIYF	TGTGCCAGCAGTACAGGGTTCTCTGGAAACACCATATATTTT
TRBV2	.	.	TRBJ2-5	CASALEGETQYF	TGTGCCAGCGCCCTGGAGGGAGAGACCCAGTACTTC
TRBV7-2	TRBD1	.	TRBJ1-5	CASSLRGRPQHF	TGTGCCAGCAGCTTAAGGGGGCGTCCCCAGCATTTT
TRBV12-5	TRBD1	.	TRBJ2-2	CASGPGQGEGTGELFF	TGTGCTAGTGGTCCGGGACAGGGGGAGGGGACCGGGGAGCTGTTTTTT
TRBV6-2/TRBV6-3	TRBD2	.	TRBJ2-7	CASSYIHRTSHYEQYF	TGTGCCAGCAGTTATATTCACCGGACTAGTCATTACGAGCAGTACTTC
TRBV7-8	.	.	TRBJ2-5	CASSLDQAETQYF	TGTGCCAGCAGCTTAGATCAGGCGGAGACCCAGTACTTC
TRBV5-4	.	.	TRBJ2-2	CASSLAGLTNTGELFF	TGTGCCAGCAGCTTGGCCGGGTTAACGAACACCGGGGAGCTGTTTTTT
TRBV7-9	.	.	TRBJ2-3	CASSSHVRDTQYF	TGTGCCAGCAGCTCCCACGTGAGAGATACGCAGTATTTT
TRBV5-6	TRBD1	once	TRBJ1-1	CASSAGQGHWGNTEAFF	TGTGCCAGCAGCGCCGGACAGGGGCATTGGGGGAACACTGAAGCTTTCTTT
TRBV15	.	.	TRBJ1-2	CATSRESNYGYTF	TGTGCCACCAGCAGAGAGAGTAACTATGGCTACACCTTC
TRBV30	.	.	TRBJ2-7	CAWSQQRYEQYF	TGTGCCTGGAGTCAACAGCGGTACGAGCAGTACTTC
TRBV7-8	.	.	TRBJ1-4	CASSLSEGNIEKLFF	TGTGCCAGCAGCTTATCGGAGGGGAACATTGAAAAACTGTTTTTT
TRBV7-2	.	.	TRBJ2-4	CASSRGPQNIQYF	TGTGCCAGCAGCCGAGGGCCGCAAAACATTCAGTACTTC
TRBV9	TRBD2	few	TRBJ2-5	CASKGAGDRQETQYF	TGTGCCAGCAAAGGAGCGGGAGACCGCCAAGAGACCCAGTACTTC
TRBV7-6	.	.	TRBJ2-1	CASSLEAGGSSYNEQFF	TGTGCCAGCAGCTTAGAGGCAGGTGGGAGCTCCTACAATGAGCAGTTCTTC
TRBV5-1	.	.	TRBJ2-7	CASSSSYEQYF	TGCGCCAGCAGCTCGAGCTACGAGCAGTACTTC
TRBV7-6	TRBD2	.	TRBJ2-1	CASSIGTSSGNEQFF	TGTGCCAGCAGCATTGGGACTAGTAGTGGAAATGAGCAGTTCTTC
TRBV3-1/TRBV3-2	.	.	TRBJ1-5	CASSLSRGNQPQHF	TGTGCCAGCAGCCTTTCGCGGGGGAATCAGCCCCAGCATTTT
TRBV7-9	.	.	TRBJ1-1	CASSLLRGSEAFF	TGTGCCAGCAGCTTATTAAGAGGGTCTGAAGCTTTCTTT
TRBV7-2	TRBD2	.	TRBJ2-1	CASSPFNGGTYNEQFF	TGTGCCAGCAGCCCTTTTAACGGGGGGACCTACAATGAGCAGTTCTTC
TRBV11-2	.	.	TRBJ2-3	CASSTGTSTDTQYF	TGTGCCAGCAGCACGGGTACTAGCACAGATACGCAGTATTTT
TRBV2	TRBD1	.	TRBJ1-4	CASTAGGIANEKLFF	TGTGCCAGCACCGCAGGGGGCATAGCTAATGAAAAACTGTTTTTT
TRBV30	TRBD1	.	TRBJ2-1	CAWSVGGGNEQFF	TGTGCCTGGAGTGTAGGGGGCGGGAATGAGCAGTTCTTC
TRBV12-3/TRBV12-4	.	.	TRBJ1-2	CASSFEGVDGYTF	TGTGCCAGCAGTTTCGAGGGGGTGGATGGCTACACCTTC
TRBV10-3	TRBD1	.	TRBJ2-7	CAISDPGTGTYEQYF	TGTGCCATCAGTGACCCCGGGACAGGGACCTACGAGCAGTACTTC
TRBV5-5	.	.	TRBJ2-1	CASSLDSVPYNEQFF	TGTGCCAGCAGCTTGGATTCGGTACCCTACAATGAGCAGTTCTTC
TRBV2	.	.	TRBJ1-5	CASTIYRDQPQHF	TGTGCCAGCACTATTTACAGGGATCAGCCCCAGCATTTT
TRBV6-1	TRBD1	.	TRBJ2-5	CASSDRGQMLLGETQYF	TGTGCCAGCAGTGATAGGGGACAGATGCTATTGGGAGAGACCCAGTACTTC
TRBV3-1/TRBV3-2	TRBD2	.	TRBJ2-1	CAGSRHSGGSTSVQFF	TGTGCCGGCAGCCGACATAGCGGGGGGTCGACCAGCGTGCAGTTCTTC
TRBV7-7	TRBD2	.	TRBJ2-1	CASSPGTSGLYNEQFF	TGTGCCAGCAGCCCAGGGACTAGCGGGTTGTACAATGAGCAGTTCTTC
TRBV10-3	.	.	TRBJ2-7	CAISGFGEQYF	TGTGCCATCAGTGGTTTCGGCGAGCAGTACTTC
TRBV2	.	.	TRBJ1-1	CASRRGQYEAFF	TGTGCCAGCCGCCGAGGGCAGTATGAAGCTTTCTTT
TRBV6-5	.	.	TRBJ2-1	CASSLGGLEQFF	TGTGCCAGCAGCCTCGGTGGTCTTGAGCAGTTCTTC
TRBV5-4	TRBD2	.	TRBJ2-7	CASSLAGGRYEQYF	TGTGCCAGCAGCTTGGCGGGAGGGAGGTACGAGCAGTACTTC
TRBV2	.	.	TRBJ1-3	CASSEQVTGNTIYF	TGTGCCAGCAGTGAACAGGTGACTGGAAACACCATATATTTT
TRBV4-1	.	few	TRBJ1-6	CASSQVGARISPLHF	TGCGCCAGCAGCCAAGTAGGGGCTCGGATCTCACCCCTCCACTTT
TRBV19	TRBD1	.	TRBJ1-2	CASSTQTGTGVGYTF	TGTGCCAGTAGTACGCAGACCGGGACAGGGGTCGGCTACACCTTC
TRBV7-9	TRBD1	.	TRBJ1-2	CASSLGGTDYGYTF	TGTGCCAGCAGCCTAGGAGGGACAGACTATGGCTACACCTTC
TRBV18	.	.	TRBJ2-1	CASSPHDEGEQFF	TGTGCCAGCTCCCCGCATGACGAGGGTGAGCAGTTCTTC
TRBV7-8	.	.	TRBJ1-1	CASSLDSRQRNTEAFF	TGTGCCAGCAGCTTAGATTCGCGACAGAGGAACACTGAAGCTTTCTTT
TRBV6-2/TRBV6-3	.	.	TRBJ1-5	CASSQQELMGNQPQHF	TGTGCCAGCAGTCAACAGGAACTCATGGGGAATCAGCCCCAGCATTTT
TRBV10-1	.	once	TRBJ2-3	CASSGTPISTDTQYF	TGCGCCAGCAGTGGAACCCCTATTAGCACAGATACGCAGTATTTT
TRBV21-1	.	.	TRBJ1-5	CASSTPARASNQPQHF	TGTGCCAGCAGCACGCCGGCCAGGGCGAGCAATCAGCCCCAGCATTTT